The next 24 T cell receptor beta chains were all read from a single sample in a study of response to subunit inactivated influenza vaccine. TCRdb reprocessed the RT-PCR reads with MiXCR, giving one entry per CDR3 protein. The table lists hundreds of thousands of distinct CDR3 sequences, approximately 12% of them singletons, with 10% in the top ten. The sample in question was PBMCs from blood, obtained on the day of vaccination. Every receptor here comes from a man between 45 and 60 years old who received an inactivated influenza vaccine.

J is TRBJ1-2 and V is TRBV5-1; maybe TRBD1 (6 bases). The germline V and J ends were trimmed by 0 bases and 7 bases, with 10 bases remaining between them. Germline CDR1 reads SGHRS; CDR2 reads YFSETQ. CDR3 length equals 13 residues. Here the CDR3 reads CASSLGDTRGYTF. The CDR3 coding sequence is TGCGCCAGCAGCTTGGGGGACACTCGTGGCTACACCTTC.

The chain has TRBV6-1 and TRBJ2-7, with TRBD2 as a possible D gene (6 bases). Between the trimmed V and J ends, which lost 7 bases and 5 bases, there was a span of 18 bases. The V gene's germline CDR1 is MNHNS and CDR2 SASEGT. The CDR3 is made up of 14 amino acids. DNA of the CDR3: TGTGCCAGCAACATGGACGGGAGATGGGACGAGCAGTACTTC. The encoded protein is CASNMDGRWDEQYF.

This clonotype was found a few times. This chain connects TRBV29-1 to TRBJ2-7; D gene uncertain. CDR1 and CDR2 from the germline V gene are SQVTM and ANQGSEA. Trimming stripped 4 bases from V and 1 base from J, with 8 bases between. The CDR3 length is 12 residues. CDR3 residues: CSVVDGSYEQYF. As DNA, the CDR3 is TGCAGCGTTGTGGACGGGTCCTACGAGCAGTACTTC.

This rearrangement joins TRBV6-5 to TRBJ2-7; D tentatively fits TRBD1 or TRBD2 (5 bases each). Trimming removed 4 bases at V and 4 bases at J, with 17 bases between. Germline CDR1 and CDR2: MNHEY and SVGAGI. CDR3 length: 15 residues. Written as DNA, the CDR3 is TGTGCCAGCAGTTCCCCGGGACCCGGAACTTACGAGCAGTACTTC. Translating gives CASSSPGPGTYEQYF.

The J gene is TRBJ2-6, the V gene TRBV2, with TRBD1 identical over 7 bases. The CDR3 runs to 17 residues. The J segment lost 0 bases and the V segment lost 6 bases, leaving 8 bases of the junction unmatched. Germline V gene lookup returns CDR1 SNHLY and CDR2 FYNNEI. The CDR3 DNA reads as TGTGCCAGCAGCCACAGGGGCCCCCTCTCTGGGGCCAACGTCCTGACTTTC. Amino acid sequence: CASSHRGPLSGANVLTF.

The sample holds a few counts of this clonotype. The J gene is TRBJ2-1, the V gene TRBV10-2; 11 nucleotides match TRBD2. CDR3 length: 17 amino acids. The junction had 7 bases not matched to a gene; V was cut back by 6 bases and J by 0 bases. The V gene's germline CDR1 is WSHSY and CDR2 SAAADI. The CDR3 here is CASRASGGRSSYNEQFF. CDR3 nucleotides: TGCGCCAGCAGGGCTAGCGGGGGGCGCAGCTCCTACAATGAGCAGTTCTTC.

This clonotype was detected many times. The chain is built from TRBV6-5 and TRBJ1-1; 7 bases fit TRBD1. Germline CDR1 reads MNHEY; CDR2 reads SVGAGI. CDR3 size: 15 residues. The trim removed 2 bases at V and 4 bases at J, leaving 7 bases unmatched. The CDR3 is CASSYTGQASTEAFF. CDR3 in DNA: TGTGCCAGCAGTTACACAGGACAGGCCAGCACTGAAGCTTTCTTT.

This clonotype appeared many times. The chain recombines TRBV12-3 or TRBV12-4 with TRBJ2-5; possibly TRBD2 for D (6 bases). The CDR3 has 13 amino acids. Trimming took 3 bases from V and 2 from J, leaving 7 bases between them. Written as DNA, the CDR3 is TGTGCCAGCAGTTTTGGGGGGCAAGAGACCCAGTACTTC. Translating it yields CASSFGGQETQYF.

V gene TRBV13 combines with J gene TRBJ1-1, with TRBD1 identical over 10 bases. J lost 5 bases, V lost 1 base, and 7 bases had no gene match. CDR1 and CDR2 (germline): PRHDT, FYEKMQ (reference sequence). The CDR3 has 16 residues. Here the CDR3 DNA reads TGTGCCAGCAGCTTAGCTCTGGGACAGGGGCCTACTGAAGCTTTCTTT. As protein: CASSLALGQGPTEAFF.

Only a few counts were recorded for this clonotype. The V and J genes are TRBV7-2 and TRBJ1-2; D is uncertain. Germline values: CDR1 SGHTA, CDR2 FQGNSA. This CDR3 comprises 15 residues. Trimming took 5 bases from V and 8 from J, leaving 21 bases between them. CDR3 region: CASSPDLRAFGGYTF. CDR3 coding DNA: TGTGCCAGCAGCCCGGACTTAAGGGCCTTTGGGGGCTACACCTTC.

This clonotype was found a few times. In DNA form, the CDR3 reads TGTGCCTGGAGTCCAACATACAGCACAGATACGCAGTATTTT. Translated, it gives CAWSPTYSTDTQYF. This sequence joins TRBV30 and TRBJ2-3, with D hard to call. CDR3 length: 14 residues. The germline CDR1 and CDR2 sequences are GTSNPN and SVGIG (reference sequence). The ends were cut back, 2 bases at V and 0 bases at J, with 9 bases in the middle.

This clonotype was seen many times. The genes are TRBV29-1 and TRBJ2-1; perhaps TRBD1 as D (5 bases). V was trimmed by 4 bases and J by 2 bases, leaving 6 bases between them. This CDR3 comprises 12 residues. CDR1 is SQVTM and CDR2 is ANQGSEA in the germline V gene. The CDR3 protein is CSVGRAYNEQFF. In DNA, the CDR3 is TGCAGCGTTGGCAGGGCCTACAATGAGCAGTTCTTC.

This clonotype was observed a few times. The chain combines TRBV5-1 with TRBJ2-7; 7 bases are shared with TRBD1. The V and J ends lost 0 bases and 5 bases, in that order; junction bases with no gene match: 8. The CDR3 extends over 15 amino acids. Germline lookup yields CDR1 SGHRS and CDR2 YFSETQ. The CDR3 is CASSLGDRVENEQYF. The CDR3 DNA reads TGCGCCAGCAGCTTGGGCGACAGGGTGGAGAACGAGCAGTACTTC. Based on the CDR3 plus reference TRBV5-1 and TRBJ2-7, the full variable domain is KAGVTQTPRYLIKTRGQQVTLSCSPISGHRSVSWYQQTPGQGLQFLFEYFSETQRNKGNFPGRFSGRQFSNSRSEMNVSTLELGDSALYLCASSLGDRVENEQYFGPGTRLTVT.

This sequence joins TRBV7-2 and TRBJ2-5; 11 bases agree with TRBD1. Germline V lookup: CDR1 SGHTA, CDR2 FQGNSA. After removal of 4 bases from V and 5 bases from J, the junction contained 9 bases not matched to a gene. The length of the CDR3 is 16 residues. CDR3 region: CASSSRTGGASETQYF. CDR3 sequence (DNA): TGTGCCAGCAGCTCCCGGACAGGGGGCGCATCGGAGACCCAGTACTTC.

This clonotype was observed a few times. The chain couples TRBV7-2 to TRBJ2-7; D is possibly TRBD1 (6 bases). From germline, CDR1 is SGHTA and CDR2 FQGNSA. There are 15 residues in the CDR3. V shed 4 bases and J shed 1 base, with 14 bases lying between them. The CDR3 reads CASSSRGQFSYEQYF. The CDR3 nucleotides read TGTGCCAGCAGCTCACGAGGACAGTTTTCCTACGAGCAGTACTTC.

This rearrangement joins TRBV30 to TRBJ1-3; TRBD1 matches 9 bases. The CDR3 contains 14 residues. After removal of 5 bases from V and 0 bases from J, the junction contained 2 bases not matched to a gene. Germline V gives CDR1 GTSNPN, CDR2 SVGIG (reference sequence). The CDR3 DNA sequence: TGTGCCTGGGGACAGGGGTTCTCTGGAAACACCATATATTTT. As protein: CAWGQGFSGNTIYF. The full variable domain, with the rest looked up from reference TRBV30 and TRBJ1-3, is SQTIHQWPATLVQPVGSPLSLECTVEGTSNPNLYWYRQAAGRGLQLLFYSVGIGQISSEVPQNLSASRPQDRQFILSSKKLLLSDSGFYLCAWGQGFSGNTIYFGEGSWLTVV.

This clonotype was observed many times. CDR3 nucleotide sequence: TGTGCCAGCAGCTCCTTGACTAGCGGGGCCAGCACAGATACGCAGTATTTT. Residues: CASSSLTSGASTDTQYF. The rearrangement links TRBV7-9 to TRBJ2-3, with TRBD2 matching over 11 bases. The CDR3 totals 17 residues. Germline V gene sequence: CDR1 SEHNR, CDR2 FQNEAQ (reference sequence). The ends lost 4 bases at V and 0 bases at J; junction bases unmatched: 6.

There are many counts of this clonotype. V gene TRBV6-1 combines with J gene TRBJ2-7; D tentatively reads TRBD1 or TRBD2 (5 bases each). The germline CDR1 and CDR2 sequences are MNHNS and SASEGT. V dropped 6 bases and J dropped 2 bases, with 14 bases sitting between them. This CDR3 spans 14 amino acids. The CDR3 nucleotides read TGTGCCAGCAGCCCCGGACGGGACGCCTACGAGCAGTACTTC. Amino acids: CASSPGRDAYEQYF.

The genes are TRBV6-2 or TRBV6-3 and TRBJ2-1; the match to TRBD2 covers 14 bases. Germline V lookup: CDR1 MNHEY, CDR2 SVGEGT. This CDR3 comprises 17 residues. The V and J ends lost 2 bases and 4 bases, in that order; junction bases with no gene match: 4. CDR3 DNA sequence: TGTGCCAGCAGTTACCCCCGGACTAGCGGGGGGTACAATGAGCAGTTCTTC. It encodes CASSYPRTSGGYNEQFF.

In this sample, this clonotype turned up a few times. J is TRBJ2-5 and V is TRBV5-1, with D perhaps TRBD1 (6 bases). V lost 0 bases and J 5 bases, leaving 17 bases between the germline ends. CDR1 and CDR2 (germline): SGHRS, YFSETQ. The CDR3 length is 16 residues. The CDR3 coding sequence is TGCGCCAGCAGCTTGGCGACGCTGGGGGCCGTTGAGACCCAGTACTTC. Translating gives CASSLATLGAVETQYF.

V and J are TRBV20-1 and TRBJ2-7; 7 nucleotides match TRBD2. Germline trimming cut 3 bases from V and 3 bases from J; bases unmatched to any gene: 8. The CDR3 contains 14 residues. Per the germline V gene, CDR1 is DFQATT and CDR2 is SNEGSKA (reference sequence). The CDR3 DNA sequence: TGCAGTGCTAGTCGCTCTTGGGAGGGCTACGAGCAGTACTTC. Amino acid sequence: CSASRSWEGYEQYF.

This clonotype showed up just a few times. One junction end does not reproduce the germline sequence, and a read error may be involved. The chain employs TRBV12-3 or TRBV12-4 and TRBJ1-1; TRBD1 agrees at 8 bases. The CDR3 contains 11 residues. The CDR3 reads CASITDRVSLF. Here the CDR3 DNA reads TGTGCCAGCATAACGGACAGGGTCTCTCTCTTT.

The table lists this clonotype with a few counts. The chain uses TRBV7-9 and TRBJ2-5, with D perhaps TRBD2 (6 bases). V lost 4 bases, J lost 3 bases, and 12 bases lay in between. The CDR3 contains 14 residues. Germline lookup yields CDR1 SEHNR and CDR2 FQNEAQ (reference sequence). Here the CDR3 DNA reads TGTGCCAGCAGCTCGGGACTTCTGAAAGAGACCCAGTACTTC. Translating gives CASSSGLLKETQYF.

The rearrangement links TRBV20-1 to TRBJ2-5; 9 nucleotides agree with TRBD1. Trimming cost V 6 bases and J 5 bases; bases outside gene matches: 16. The germline CDR1 and CDR2 sequences are DFQATT and SNEGSKA (reference sequence). The CDR3 sequence is 16 residues long. The CDR3 nucleotides read TGCAGTGCCCCGCAATCTTTTACAGGGGGCTGGGAGACCCAGTACTTC. Its translation: CSAPQSFTGGWETQYF.